The entry below describes one TCR beta chain. This record belongs to a study of blood T cell repertoires in COVID-19. On the study more broadly: Some COVID-19 samples were acute and others convalescent; all came from the United States, Italy and Spain. From T cells, B-cell-depleted T cells, or PBMCs came the material, which was cDNA or gDNA.

Enrollment of patients from Seattle took place during active infection, with longitudinal follow-up. CDR1 is GTSNPN, CDR2 SVGIG, per germline (reference sequence). The CDR3 runs to 14 residues. Trimming shortened V by 3 bases and J by 1 base, and 12 bases separated the two germline ends. As processed by the authors: Quantification of nucleated cells was approximated via reference gene primer amplification. The assay was immunoSEQ multiplex PCR, and TCRdb's table has in-frame clones only and misses some. The D gene and trimming were derived from the DNA, and the V and J assignments and clone size from that table. The sample contains 150,000 to 170,000 clones, roughly four fifths of which appear only once.

The origin of this receptor is a woman between 55 and 75 years old with COVID-19, enrolled during active disease. Sequencing used peripheral blood. The V gene is TRBV30, the J gene TRBJ1-1; D uncertain. The CDR3 region has the DNA TGTGCCTGGAGGACCGGACGGGGGAACACTGAAGCTTTCTTT. Translation: CAWRTGRGNTEAFF.